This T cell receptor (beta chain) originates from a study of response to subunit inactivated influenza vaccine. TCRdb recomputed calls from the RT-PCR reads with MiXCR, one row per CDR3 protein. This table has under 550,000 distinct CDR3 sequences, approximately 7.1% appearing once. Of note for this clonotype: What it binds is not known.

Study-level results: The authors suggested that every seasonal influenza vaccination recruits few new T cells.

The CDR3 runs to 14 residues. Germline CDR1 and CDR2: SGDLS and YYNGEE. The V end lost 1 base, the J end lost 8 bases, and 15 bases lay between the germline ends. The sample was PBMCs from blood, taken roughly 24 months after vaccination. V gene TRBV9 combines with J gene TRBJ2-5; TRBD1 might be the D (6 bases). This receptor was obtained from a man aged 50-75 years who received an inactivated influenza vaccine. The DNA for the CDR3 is TGTGCCAGCAGCGTATTCACAGGGCAAGGTACCCAGTACTTC. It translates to CASSVFTGQGTQYF.